This TCR beta chain was retrieved from a study of blood T cell repertoires in COVID-19 (dated by TCRdb to about 2020). Turning to the overall study: Samples from collaborators originated in the United States, Italy and Spain and spanned both the acute and convalescent phases of COVID-19. The prospective study material was composed of cDNA or gDNA derived from T cells, B-cell-depleted T cells, or PBMCs. Subjects who had been exposed to COVID-19, were actively infected with it, or had recovered from it provided the deeply sampled blood TCRbeta repertoires that made up the dataset. The repertoires were released in a freely available public database intended as a resource for research on the immune response to SARS-CoV-2. Where HLA class I and class II types were available, the types were taken from metadata supplied by the sample provider, not from assay-based typing. The sample metadata nearly always contained a de-identified subject ID, COVID-19 status, age in years and sex. Samples were obtained from the ongoing ImmuneRACE study (first 160 participants) and from over 1,000 subjects provided by 6 global collaborators. Points the paper makes about the study in general: How much clinical and demographic metadata was included differed by source and by participant, and the metadata was provided uncurated.

One collaborating source in Seattle enrolled patients while the patients were actively infected and followed the patients over time throughout the course of disease. Each collaborating institution followed its own protocols to collect whole blood in K2EDTA tubes. Collaborator samples were shipped for TCRbeta analysis as frozen whole blood, isolated PBMCs, or DNA extracted from either sample type. TCRbeta CDR3 regions were amplified from genomic DNA by means of the immunoSEQ Assay, a bias-controlled multiplex PCR. For the original study's pipeline: The number of nucleated cells in each sample was estimated by amplification of reference gene primers within the assay. To quantify the absolute abundance of each unique TCRbeta CDR3 rearrangement, sequence reads were collapsed and filtered. Productive Simpson clonality was computed per sample as the square root of Simpson's diversity index over productive rearrangements. Entries here come from immuneACCESS through TCRdb and include only in-frame sequences with V and J called. Some clones fail to appear in such tables; in the studies checked, an unresolved V gene covers under half of the shortfall, and the cause of the remainder is unknown. The V and J calls and clone size come from that table; D and trimming were worked out from the DNA. The sample includes roughly 380,000 clones, with over 75% observed a single time. Roughly 1.4% of the sample rests with the top ten.

Remarks on this clone: Its antigen specificity is not known. No much larger clonotype is one base removed from it; base qualities were not supplied.

V loses 2 bases of germline sequence and J loses 2 bases, and the interval between the two ends is 9 bases. The CDR3, cysteine through phenylalanine, is 14 amino acids long. The sequence is cut down to CDR3 DNA, 42 bases in frame from base 1. CDR1 and CDR2 are drawn from the germline V gene: MDHEN, SYDVKM. This TCR derives from a woman in her forties with COVID-19, enrolled during active disease. Here the chain combines TRBV28 and TRBJ1-2; D gene: possibly TRBD1, on 6 matching bases. Sequencing input: peripheral blood. The DNA is as follows: TGTGCCAGCAGTTTACCCGGACAGAACTATGGCTACACCTTC. Its amino acids are CASSLPGQNYGYTF.